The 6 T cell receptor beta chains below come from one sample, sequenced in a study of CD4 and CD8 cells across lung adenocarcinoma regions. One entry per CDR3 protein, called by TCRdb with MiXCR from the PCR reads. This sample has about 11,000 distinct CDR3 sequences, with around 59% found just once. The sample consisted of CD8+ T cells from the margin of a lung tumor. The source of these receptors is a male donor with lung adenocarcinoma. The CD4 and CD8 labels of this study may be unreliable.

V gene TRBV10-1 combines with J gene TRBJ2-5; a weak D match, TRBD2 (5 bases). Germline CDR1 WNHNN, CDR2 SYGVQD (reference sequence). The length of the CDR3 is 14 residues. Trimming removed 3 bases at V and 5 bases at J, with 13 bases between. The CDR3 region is CASSEPGRGETQYF. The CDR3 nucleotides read TGCGCCAGCAGTGAACCCGGCCGAGGGGAGACCCAGTACTTC.

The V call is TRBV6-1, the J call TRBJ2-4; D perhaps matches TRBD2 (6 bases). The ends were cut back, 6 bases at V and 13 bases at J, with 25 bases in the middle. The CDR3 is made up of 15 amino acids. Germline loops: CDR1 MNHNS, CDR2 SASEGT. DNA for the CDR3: TGTGCCAGCAGCCTTAGCGGCCGTGGCCGAAACACCCAGTACTTC. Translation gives CASSLSGRGRNTQYF.

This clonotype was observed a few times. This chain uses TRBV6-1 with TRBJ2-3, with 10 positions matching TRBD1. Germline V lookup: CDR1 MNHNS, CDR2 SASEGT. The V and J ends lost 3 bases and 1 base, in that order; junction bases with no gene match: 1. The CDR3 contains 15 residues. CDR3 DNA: TGTGCCAGCAGTGAGGGACAGGGGCGCACAGATACGCAGTATTTT. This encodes CASSEGQGRTDTQYF.

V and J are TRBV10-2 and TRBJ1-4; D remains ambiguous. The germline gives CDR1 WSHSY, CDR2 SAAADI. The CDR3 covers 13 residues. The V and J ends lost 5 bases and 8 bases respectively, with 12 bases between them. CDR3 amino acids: CASSQAYGEKLFF. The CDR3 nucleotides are TGCGCCAGCAGTCAGGCATACGGGGAAAAACTGTTTTTT.

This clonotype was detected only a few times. This chain's CDR3 is CASSDLPTSGGSNEQFF. The CDR3 DNA follows: TGCGCCAGCAGTGATCTTCCCACTAGCGGGGGATCTAATGAGCAGTTCTTC. The chain joins TRBV10-1 to TRBJ2-1, with 11 bases identical to TRBD2. CDR1 is WNHNN and CDR2 is SYGVQD in the germline V gene (reference sequence). The CDR3 length is 17 residues. J gave up 7 bases and V 3 bases, and 11 bases lay outside the gene matches.

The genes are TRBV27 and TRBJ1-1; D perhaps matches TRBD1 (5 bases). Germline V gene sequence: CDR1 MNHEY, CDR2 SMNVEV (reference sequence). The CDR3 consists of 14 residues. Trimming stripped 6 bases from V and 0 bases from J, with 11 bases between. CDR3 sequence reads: CASRGEGVNTEAFF. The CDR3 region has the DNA TGTGCCAGCAGAGGGGAAGGGGTGAACACTGAAGCTTTCTTT.